The 6 T cell receptor beta chains in this list originate from one sample, sequenced in a study of blood T cells in healthy people across ages. Then a second PCR, running roughly 7 to 11 cycles, was carried out with a sample-barcoded 5' primer and a J-beta primer mix. Each CDR3 protein gets one entry after TCRdb re-called the 5' RACE reads with MiXCR. The table has under 2 million distinct CDR3 sequences, 34% seen once. The sequencing sample was made of blood. The receptor source for this set is a woman between 25 and 40 years old in good health.

CDR3 loop: CSVRPGGYNEQFF. CDR3 DNA sequence: TGCAGCGTTCGTCCCGGGGGCTACAATGAGCAGTTCTTC. This rearrangement joins TRBV29-1 to TRBJ2-1, with D possibly TRBD2 on 6 matching bases. Trimming shortened V by 5 bases and J by 3 bases, and 11 bases separated the two germline ends. The germline V gene has CDR1 SQVTM and CDR2 ANQGSEA. This CDR3 spans 13 amino acids.

This clonotype was seen more than once but under ten times. The chain couples TRBV11-2 to TRBJ2-1; 9 nucleotides match TRBD2. V gave up 5 bases and J gave up 1 base; unmatched junction bases: 9. Germline CDR1 SGHAT, CDR2 FQNNGV. This CDR3 is built from 17 residues. This chain's CDR3 is CASSAHRRGGSYNEQFF. CDR3 nucleotide sequence: TGTGCCAGCAGCGCACACCGGCGGGGGGGGTCCTACAATGAGCAGTTCTTC.

This clonotype was counted many times. The chain combines TRBV10-3 with TRBJ1-2, with TRBD1 identical over 8 bases. V was clipped by 0 bases and J by 8 bases; unmatched bases: 8. The CDR3 has 15 residues. Looked up from germline, CDR1 is ENHRY and CDR2 is SYGVKD. This chain's CDR3 is CAISESWDRSLGYTF. In DNA form, the CDR3 reads TGTGCCATCAGTGAGTCCTGGGACAGGTCCTTAGGCTACACCTTC.

J is TRBJ2-1 and V is TRBV7-8; TRBD1 matches at 10 bases. CDR1 and CDR2 from the germline V gene are SGHVS and FQNEAQ. The CDR3 spans 16 residues. Trimming cost V 1 base and J 9 bases; bases outside gene matches: 9. The CDR3 region has the DNA TGTGCCAGCAGCTTAGTCCCTGGACAGGGGGGATCTGAGCAGTTCTTC. Translated, it gives CASSLVPGQGGSEQFF.

DNA of the CDR3: TGCGCCAGCAGCCAAGATCAGGGCCGGCCCGGGGACACTGAAGCTTTCTTT. It yields the protein CASSQDQGRPGDTEAFF. V usage is TRBV4-1 and J usage is TRBJ1-1, with D tentatively TRBD1 (5 bases). The V end lost 0 bases, the J end lost 3 bases, and 17 bases lay between the germline ends. From germline, CDR1 is MGHRA and CDR2 YSYEKL. CDR3 size: 17 residues.

The chain is built from TRBV12-5 and TRBJ1-6; D is uncertain. The CDR3 length is 14 residues. Germline V lookup: CDR1 LGHNT, CDR2 FRNRAP. V was pared by 7 bases and J by 9 bases, with 16 bases between. The CDR3 region has the DNA TGTGCTAGTGAATCGGAGGGTAGGAGTTCACCCCTCCACTTT. Translation: CASESEGRSSPLHF.